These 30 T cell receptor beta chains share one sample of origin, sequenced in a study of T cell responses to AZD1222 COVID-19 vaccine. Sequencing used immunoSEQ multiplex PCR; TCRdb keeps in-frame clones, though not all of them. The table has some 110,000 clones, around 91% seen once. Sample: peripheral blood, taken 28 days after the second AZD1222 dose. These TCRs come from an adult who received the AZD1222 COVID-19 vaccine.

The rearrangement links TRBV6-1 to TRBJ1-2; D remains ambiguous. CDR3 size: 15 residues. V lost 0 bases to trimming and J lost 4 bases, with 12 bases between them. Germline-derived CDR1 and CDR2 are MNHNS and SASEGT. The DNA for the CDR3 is TGTGCCAGCAGTGAAGCGCCTAGGCGCTCCTATGGCTACACCTTC. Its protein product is CASSEAPRRSYGYTF.

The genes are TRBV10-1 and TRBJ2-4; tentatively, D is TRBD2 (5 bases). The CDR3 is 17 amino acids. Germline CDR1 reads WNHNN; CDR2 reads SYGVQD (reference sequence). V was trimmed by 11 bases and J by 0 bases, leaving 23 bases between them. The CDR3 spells CAAGEHRRTLAKNIQYF. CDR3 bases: TGCGCCGCCGGGGAACACCGACGGACCCTAGCCAAAAACATTCAGTACTTC.

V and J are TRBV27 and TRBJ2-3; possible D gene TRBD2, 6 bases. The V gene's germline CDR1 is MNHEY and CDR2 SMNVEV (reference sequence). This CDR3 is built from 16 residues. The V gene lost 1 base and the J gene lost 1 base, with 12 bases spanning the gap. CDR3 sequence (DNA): TGTGCCAGCAGTTTATTACTAGCTGAGGGCACAGATACGCAGTATTTT. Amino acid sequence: CASSLLLAEGTDTQYF.

The DNA for the CDR3 is TGCGCCAGCAGTGGGCGAAGGACAAACAATGAGCAGTTCTTC. It specifies CASSGRRTNNEQFF. V usage is TRBV10-2 and J usage is TRBJ2-1; a weak D match, TRBD1 (5 bases). In germline, CDR1 is WSHSY, CDR2 SAAADI. The CDR3 is 14 residues long. V gave up 4 bases and J gave up 5 bases, with 12 bases separating them.

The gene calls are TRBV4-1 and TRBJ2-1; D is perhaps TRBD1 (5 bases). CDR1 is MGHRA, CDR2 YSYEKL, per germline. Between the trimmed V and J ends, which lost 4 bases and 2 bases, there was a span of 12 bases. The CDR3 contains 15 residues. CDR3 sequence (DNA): TGCGCCAGCAGCCCAGAGAGACAGCCCTACAATGAGCAGTTCTTC. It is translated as CASSPERQPYNEQFF.

CDR3 sequence (DNA): TGTGCCAGCTCACCCTCAGTGGACAACTCCTACGAGCAGTACTTC. This encodes CASSPSVDNSYEQYF. The rearrangement links TRBV18 to TRBJ2-7; possible D gene TRBD1, 5 bases. Germline-derived CDR1 and CDR2 are KGHSH and LQKENI. The CDR3 loop spans 15 amino acids. V lost 3 bases to trimming and J lost 0 bases, with 12 bases between them. The whole variable domain, remainder taken from reference TRBV18 and TRBJ2-7, is NAGVMQNPRHLVRRRGQEARLRCSPMKGHSHVYWYRQLPEEGLKFMVYLQKENIIDESGMPKERFSAEFPKEGPSILRIQQVVRGDSAAYFCASSPSVDNSYEQYFGPGTRLTVT.

The CDR3 DNA follows: TGTGCCAGCAGCTTCAAAGAGACCCAGTACTTC. This encodes CASSFKETQYF. The chain carries TRBV7-9 and TRBJ2-5; D ambiguous. With 3 bases removed from V and 3 bases from J, the gap between germline ends came to 2 bases. Per the germline V gene, CDR1 is SEHNR and CDR2 is FQNEAQ (reference sequence). The CDR3 spans 11 residues.

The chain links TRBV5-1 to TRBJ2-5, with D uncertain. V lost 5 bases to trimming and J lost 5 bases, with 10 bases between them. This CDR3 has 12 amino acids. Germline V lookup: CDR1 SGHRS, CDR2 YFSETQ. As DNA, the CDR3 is TGCGCCAGCAGGGCCTTAGTTGAGACCCAGTACTTC. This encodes CASRALVETQYF.

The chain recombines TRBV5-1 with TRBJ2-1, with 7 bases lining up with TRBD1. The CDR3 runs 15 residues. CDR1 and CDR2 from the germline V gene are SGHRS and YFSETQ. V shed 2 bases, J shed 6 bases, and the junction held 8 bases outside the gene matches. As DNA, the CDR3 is TGCGCCAGCAGCTTACAGGGGACGGTAGGCAATGAGCAGTTCTTC. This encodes CASSLQGTVGNEQFF.

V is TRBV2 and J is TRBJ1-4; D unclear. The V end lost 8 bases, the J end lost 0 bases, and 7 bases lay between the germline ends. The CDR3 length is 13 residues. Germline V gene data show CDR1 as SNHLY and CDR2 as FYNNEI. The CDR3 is CASWSPTNEKLFF. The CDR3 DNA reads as TGTGCCAGCTGGAGTCCAACTAATGAAAAACTGTTTTTT. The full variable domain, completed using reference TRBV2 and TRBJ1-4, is EPEVTQTPSHQVTQMGQEVILRCVPISNHLYFYWYRQILGQKVEFLVSFYNNEISEKSEIFDDQFSVERPDGSNFTLKIRSTKLEDSAMYFCASWSPTNEKLFFGSGTQLSVL.

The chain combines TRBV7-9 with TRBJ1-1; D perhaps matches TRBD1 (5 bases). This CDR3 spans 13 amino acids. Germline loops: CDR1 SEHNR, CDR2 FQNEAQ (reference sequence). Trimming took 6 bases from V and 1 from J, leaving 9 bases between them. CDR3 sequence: CASRAGSNTEAFF. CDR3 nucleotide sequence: TGTGCCAGCAGGGCAGGGTCGAACACTGAAGCTTTCTTT.

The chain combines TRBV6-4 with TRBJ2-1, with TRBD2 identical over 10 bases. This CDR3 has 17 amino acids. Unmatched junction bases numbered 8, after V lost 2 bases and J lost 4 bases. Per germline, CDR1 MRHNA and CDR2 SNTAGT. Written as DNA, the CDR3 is TGTGCCAGCAGTGACGCGGGACTAGCGTACCTTTACAATGAGCAGTTCTTC. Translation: CASSDAGLAYLYNEQFF.

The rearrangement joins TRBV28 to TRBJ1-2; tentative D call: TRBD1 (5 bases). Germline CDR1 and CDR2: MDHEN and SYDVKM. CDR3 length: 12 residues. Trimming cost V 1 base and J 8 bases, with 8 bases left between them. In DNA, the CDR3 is TGTGCCAGCAGTTTATCAGGGAGCGGCTACACCTTC. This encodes CASSLSGSGYTF.

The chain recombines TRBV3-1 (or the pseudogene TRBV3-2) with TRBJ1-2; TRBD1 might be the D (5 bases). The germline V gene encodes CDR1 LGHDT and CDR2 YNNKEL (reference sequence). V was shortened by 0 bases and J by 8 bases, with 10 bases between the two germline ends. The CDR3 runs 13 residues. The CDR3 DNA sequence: TGTGCCAGCAGCCAAGAAGAGGGGAGAGGCTACACCTTC. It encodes CASSQEEGRGYTF.

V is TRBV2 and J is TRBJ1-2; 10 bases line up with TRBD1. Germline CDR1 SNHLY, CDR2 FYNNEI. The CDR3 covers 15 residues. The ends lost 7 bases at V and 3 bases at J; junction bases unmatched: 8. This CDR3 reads CASKQTGGADYGYTF. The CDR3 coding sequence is TGTGCCAGCAAGCAGACAGGGGGCGCCGACTATGGCTACACCTTC. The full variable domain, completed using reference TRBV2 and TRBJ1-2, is EPEVTQTPSHQVTQMGQEVILRCVPISNHLYFYWYRQILGQKVEFLVSFYNNEISEKSEIFDDQFSVERPDGSNFTLKIRSTKLEDSAMYFCASKQTGGADYGYTFGSGTRLTVV.

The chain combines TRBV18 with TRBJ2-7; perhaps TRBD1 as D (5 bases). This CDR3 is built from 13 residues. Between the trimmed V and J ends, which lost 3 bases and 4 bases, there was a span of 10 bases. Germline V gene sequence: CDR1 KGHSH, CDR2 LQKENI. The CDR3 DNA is TGTGCCAGCTCACCTTTCGACAGTTACGAGCAGTACTTC. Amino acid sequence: CASSPFDSYEQYF.

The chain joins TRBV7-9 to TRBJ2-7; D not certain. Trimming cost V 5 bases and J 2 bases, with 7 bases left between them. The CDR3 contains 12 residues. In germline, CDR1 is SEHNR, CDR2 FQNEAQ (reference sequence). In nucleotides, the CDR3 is TGTGCCAGCAGCCCCGGGCCCTACGAGCAGTACTTC. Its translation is CASSPGPYEQYF.

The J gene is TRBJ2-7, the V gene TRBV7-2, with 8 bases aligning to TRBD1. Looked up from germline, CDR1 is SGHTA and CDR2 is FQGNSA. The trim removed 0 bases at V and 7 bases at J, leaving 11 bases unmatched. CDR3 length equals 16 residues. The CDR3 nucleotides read TGTGCCAGCAGCTTAGCGCAGGCAGGGGGCATGGGGGAGCAGTACTTC. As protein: CASSLAQAGGMGEQYF.

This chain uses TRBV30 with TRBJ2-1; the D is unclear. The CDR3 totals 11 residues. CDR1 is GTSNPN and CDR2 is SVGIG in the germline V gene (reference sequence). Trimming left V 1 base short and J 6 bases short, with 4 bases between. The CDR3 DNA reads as TGTGCCTGGAGTGCTCTCAATGAGCAGTTCTTC. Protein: CAWSALNEQFF.

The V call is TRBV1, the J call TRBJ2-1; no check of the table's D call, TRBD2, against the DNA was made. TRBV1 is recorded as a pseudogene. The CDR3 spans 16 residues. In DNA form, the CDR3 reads TGCACCAGCAGCCGCCTACTAGCGGGCCTATACAATGAGCAGTTCTTC. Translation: CTSSRLLAGLYNEQFF.

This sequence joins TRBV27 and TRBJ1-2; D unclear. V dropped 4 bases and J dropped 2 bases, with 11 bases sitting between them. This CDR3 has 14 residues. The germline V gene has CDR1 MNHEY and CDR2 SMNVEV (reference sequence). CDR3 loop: CASSYMGFNYGYTF. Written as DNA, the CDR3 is TGTGCCAGCAGTTATATGGGGTTCAACTATGGCTACACCTTC.

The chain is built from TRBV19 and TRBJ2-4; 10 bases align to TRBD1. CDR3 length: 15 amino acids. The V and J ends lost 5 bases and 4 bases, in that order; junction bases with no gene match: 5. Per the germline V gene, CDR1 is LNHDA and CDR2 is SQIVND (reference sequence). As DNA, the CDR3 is TGTGCCAGTAGTCCAGACAGGGGGCGAAAAAACATTCAGTACTTC. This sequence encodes CASSPDRGRKNIQYF. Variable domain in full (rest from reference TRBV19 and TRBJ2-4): DGGITQSPKYLFRKEGQNVTLSCEQNLNHDAMYWYRQDPGQGLRLIYYSQIVNDFQKGDIAEGYSVSREKKESFPLTVTSAQKNPTAFYLCASSPDRGRKNIQYFGAGTRLSVL.

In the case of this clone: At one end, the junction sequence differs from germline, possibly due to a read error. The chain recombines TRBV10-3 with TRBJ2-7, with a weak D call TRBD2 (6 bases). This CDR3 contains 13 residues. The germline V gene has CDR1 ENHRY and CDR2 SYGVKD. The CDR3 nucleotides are TGTGCCATCAGAGAGTCGGGAGAGGACGAGCAGTACTTC. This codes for CAIRESGEDEQYF.

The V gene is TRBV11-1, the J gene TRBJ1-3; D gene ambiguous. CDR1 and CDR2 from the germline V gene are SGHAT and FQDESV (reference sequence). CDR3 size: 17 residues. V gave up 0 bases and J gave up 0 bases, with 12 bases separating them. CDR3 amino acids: CASSLAPLDSSGNTIYF. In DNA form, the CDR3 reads TGTGCCAGCAGCTTAGCGCCGTTGGATAGCTCTGGAAACACCATATATTTT.

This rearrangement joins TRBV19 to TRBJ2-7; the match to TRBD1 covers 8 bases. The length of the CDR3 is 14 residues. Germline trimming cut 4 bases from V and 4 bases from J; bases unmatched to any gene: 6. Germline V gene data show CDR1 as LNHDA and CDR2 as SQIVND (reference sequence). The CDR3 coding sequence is TGTGCCAGTAGTAAAAGACAGGGGCAGTACGAGCAGTACTTC. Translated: CASSKRQGQYEQYF.

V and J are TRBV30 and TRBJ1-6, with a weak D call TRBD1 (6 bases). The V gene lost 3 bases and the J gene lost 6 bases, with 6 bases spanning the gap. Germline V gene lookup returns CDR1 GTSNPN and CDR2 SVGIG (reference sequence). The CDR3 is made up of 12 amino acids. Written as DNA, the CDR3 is TGTGCCTGGAGGGGGGCTAATTCACCCCTCCACTTT. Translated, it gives CAWRGANSPLHF.

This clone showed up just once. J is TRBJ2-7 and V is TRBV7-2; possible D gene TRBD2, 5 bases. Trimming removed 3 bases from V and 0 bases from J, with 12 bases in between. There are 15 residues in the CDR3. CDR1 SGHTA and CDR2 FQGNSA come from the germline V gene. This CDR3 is CASSFGRGSSYEQYF. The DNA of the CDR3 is TGTGCCAGCAGCTTTGGACGTGGGAGCTCCTACGAGCAGTACTTC.

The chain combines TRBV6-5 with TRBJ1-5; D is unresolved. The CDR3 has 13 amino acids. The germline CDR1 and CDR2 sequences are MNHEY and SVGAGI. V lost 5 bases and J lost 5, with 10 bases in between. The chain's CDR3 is CASSPQADQPQHF. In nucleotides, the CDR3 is TGTGCCAGCAGTCCGCAGGCAGATCAGCCCCAGCATTTT.

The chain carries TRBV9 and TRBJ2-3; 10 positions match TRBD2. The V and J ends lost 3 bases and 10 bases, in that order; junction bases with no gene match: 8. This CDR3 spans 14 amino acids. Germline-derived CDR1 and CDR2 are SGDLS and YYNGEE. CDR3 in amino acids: CASSAMLAGVAQYF. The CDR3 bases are TGTGCCAGCAGCGCGATGCTAGCGGGAGTAGCGCAGTATTTT. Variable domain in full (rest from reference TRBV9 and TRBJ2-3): DSGVTQTPKHLITATGQRVTLRCSPRSGDLSVYWYQQSLDQGLQFLIQYYNGEERAKGNILERFSAQQFPDLHSELNLSSLELGDSALYFCASSAMLAGVAQYFGPGTRLTVL.

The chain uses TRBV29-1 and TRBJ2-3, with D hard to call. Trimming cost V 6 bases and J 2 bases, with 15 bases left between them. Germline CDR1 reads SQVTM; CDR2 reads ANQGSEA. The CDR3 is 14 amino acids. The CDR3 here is CSVGSGLPTDTQYF. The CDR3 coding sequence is TGCAGCGTCGGAAGTGGCCTGCCCACAGATACGCAGTATTTT.